The 18 T cell receptor beta chains in this list originate from one sample, sequenced in a study of CDR3 diversity in severe acne. TCRdb re-analysed the PCR reads in MiXCR, keeping a single row per CDR3 protein. The sample yields tens of thousands of distinct CDR3 sequences, 45% to 60% seen once. Source material: blood. These receptor sequences come from a male donor in good health, without acne.

A few counts support this clonotype. The chain joins TRBV25-1 to TRBJ1-5; D is ambiguous. The V gene's germline CDR1 is MGHDK and CDR2 SYGVNS. V lost 6 bases and J lost 5, with 14 bases in between. The CDR3 has 14 residues. The CDR3 DNA reads as TGTGCCAGCAGCTATTCAGTACGGGATCAGCCCCAGCATTTT. This codes for CASSYSVRDQPQHF.

Details on this clonotype: An end of the junction differs from the germline gene, which may be a read error. The chain couples TRBV20-1 to TRBJ2-5; D ambiguous. Germline assignment: CDR1 DFQATT and CDR2 SNEGSKA (reference sequence). The CDR3 consists of 12 residues. CDR3 sequence: CSARLFQGTQYF. DNA for the CDR3: TGCAGTGCTAGGTTATTCCAAGGGACCCAGTACTTC.

The V call is TRBV9, the J call TRBJ2-3; TRBD2 matches 10 bases. The CDR3 has 15 amino acids. The ends lost 5 bases at V and 3 bases at J; junction bases unmatched: 6. The V gene's germline CDR1 is SGDLS and CDR2 YYNGEE. The CDR3 reads CASRPTSGETDTQYF. In DNA form, the CDR3 reads TGTGCCAGCAGACCAACTAGCGGGGAGACAGATACGCAGTATTTT.

This sequence joins TRBV24-1 and TRBJ2-1, with 8 positions matching TRBD1. Germline loops: CDR1 KGHDR, CDR2 SFDVKD. This CDR3 contains 14 residues. Germline trimming cut 5 bases from V and 4 bases from J; bases unmatched to any gene: 3. CDR3 sequence reads: CATSGDRGYNEQFF. In DNA form, the CDR3 reads TGTGCCACCAGTGGCGACAGGGGATACAATGAGCAGTTCTTC.

This clonotype has only one observation. This sequence joins TRBV4-1 and TRBJ2-1; 9 bases line up with TRBD2. Germline CDR1 MGHRA, CDR2 YSYEKL. Trimming removed 2 bases from V and 7 bases from J; junction bases left unmatched: 6. CDR3 size: 15 residues. The CDR3 coding sequence is TGCGCCAGCAGCCAACTCGGACTAGCGCTAAATGAGCAGTTCTTC. Protein sequence: CASSQLGLALNEQFF.

The V and J genes are TRBV20-1 and TRBJ1-1; TRBD1 is a possible D gene (6 bases). The CDR3 is made up of 13 amino acids. Trimming stripped 2 bases from V and 3 bases from J, with 10 bases between. CDR1 is DFQATT, CDR2 SNEGSKA, per germline (reference sequence). CDR3 residues: CSARSSGDTEAFF. CDR3 coding DNA: TGCAGTGCTAGATCCTCAGGGGACACTGAAGCTTTCTTT.

This clonotype came up a few times. The chain carries TRBV4-1 and TRBJ1-2; D call uncertain. The V and J ends lost 7 bases and 1 base respectively, with 7 bases between them. The CDR3 covers 12 residues. Germline assignment: CDR1 MGHRA and CDR2 YSYEKL. The CDR3 spells CASIGFNYGYTF. The CDR3 region has the DNA TGCGCCAGCATCGGGTTTAACTATGGCTACACCTTC.

In this sample, this clonotype turned up many times. The chain uses TRBV6-6 and TRBJ2-7, with no clear D. With 6 bases removed from V and 4 bases from J, the gap between germline ends came to 7 bases. CDR3 length: 11 residues. CDR1 is MNHNY and CDR2 is SVGAGI in the germline V gene (reference sequence). The CDR3 DNA reads TGTGCCAGCAGAGGAGAATACGAGCAGTACTTC. Encoded protein: CASRGEYEQYF.

The chain joins TRBV12-3 or TRBV12-4 to TRBJ2-1; tentative D call: TRBD2 (5 bases). V was pared by 8 bases and J by 4 bases, with 9 bases between. This CDR3 region has 12 residues. The CDR3 bases are TGTGCCAGCGGGAGCTTTTACAATGAGCAGTTCTTC. Its translation is CASGSFYNEQFF.

There are many counts of this clonotype. V usage is TRBV5-4 and J usage is TRBJ1-2; possible D gene TRBD1, 6 bases. The ends were cut back, 0 bases at V and 11 bases at J, with 26 bases in the middle. The germline CDR1 and CDR2 sequences are SGHNT and YYREEE (reference sequence). This CDR3 comprises 17 residues. This chain's CDR3 is CASSLGSGGSPRARYTF. Here the CDR3 DNA reads TGTGCCAGCAGCTTGGGTTCGGGGGGCAGCCCCCGGGCTAGGTACACCTTC.

Points on this clonotype: The conserved closing phenylalanine or tryptophan is absent in this CDR3, likely reflecting a read error. The DNA is omitted, as the CDR3 cannot be located on it reliably, and the CDR3 follows TCRdb's listing. The chain couples TRBV20-1 to TRBJ1-6; the table names TRBD1, a call not compared with the DNA. Germline values: CDR1 DFQATT, CDR2 SNEGSKA (reference sequence). The CDR3 is 8 amino acids long, termini counted. CDR3 region: CSATPLTS.

Ten or more counts support this clonotype. The genes are TRBV6-5 and TRBJ2-3; possibly TRBD2 for D (5 bases). V lost 10 bases, J lost 4 bases, and 18 bases lay in between. This CDR3 comprises 14 residues. Germline V lookup: CDR1 MNHEY, CDR2 SVGAGI. The DNA for the CDR3 is TGTGCCACGCGGACTGGAATGTCGGCAGATACGCAGTATTTT. Translated: CATRTGMSADTQYF.

This rearrangement joins TRBV5-6 to TRBJ1-2; 9 bases align to TRBD1. Germline V CDR1 and CDR2: SGHDT, YYEEEE. The CDR3 contains 17 residues. With V trimmed by 2 bases and J by 8 bases, 16 bases remained unmatched. The CDR3 sequence: CASSFGDRAGGLYGYTF. The CDR3 DNA sequence: TGTGCCAGCAGCTTTGGGGACAGGGCTGGGGGACTCTACGGCTACACCTTC.

CDR3 sequence reads: CASSLNPRRSEQYF. CDR3 nucleotides: TGTGCCAGTTCCCTGAATCCCCGTCGTTCCGAGCAGTACTTC. V usage is TRBV6-6 and J usage is TRBJ2-7; no firm D call. Germline-derived CDR1 and CDR2 are MNHNY and SVGAGI (reference sequence). Deletions cut 9 bases from V and 6 bases from J, with 21 bases between. CDR3 length: 14 residues.

The chain recombines TRBV5-5 with TRBJ2-1; the match to TRBD2 covers 9 bases. CDR1 and CDR2 from the germline V gene are SGHKS and YYEKEE (reference sequence). V shed 3 bases and J 10 bases; nucleotides not matched to a gene: 11. The CDR3 length is 15 residues. The CDR3 DNA is TGTGCCAGCAGCTCAGAATCTAGCGGGGAGAGGGAGCAGTTCTTC. It codes for CASSSESSGEREQFF.

The chain has TRBV2 and TRBJ2-7; 9 bases agree with TRBD2. Trimming removed 6 bases from V and 7 bases from J; junction bases left unmatched: 13. The CDR3 spans 15 residues. Germline CDR1 is SNHLY and CDR2 is FYNNEI. The CDR3 loop is CASRSSIAGVGEQYF. For the CDR3, the DNA is TGTGCCAGCAGATCCTCGATAGCGGGAGTCGGGGAGCAGTACTTC.

This clonotype is large in the sample. DNA of the CDR3: TGTGCCAGCAGTTACTACGTGGGTAGGGATGAGCAGTTCTTC. Translating it yields CASSYYVGRDEQFF. J is TRBJ2-1 and V is TRBV6-5, with D unclear. Germline CDR1 reads MNHEY; CDR2 reads SVGAGI. The CDR3 is 14 amino acids. V lost 1 base to trimming and J lost 8 bases, with 12 bases between them.

This clonotype is a singleton in its sample. The rearrangement links TRBV6-2 or TRBV6-3 to TRBJ1-5, with 7 bases lining up with TRBD1. J was trimmed by 0 bases and V by 2 bases; bases with no gene match: 4. CDR1 MNHEY and CDR2 SVGEGT come from the germline V gene. The CDR3 runs 16 residues. CDR3 loop: CASSYGQDYSNQPQHF. In DNA, the CDR3 is TGTGCCAGCAGTTACGGACAGGACTATAGCAATCAGCCCCAGCATTTT.